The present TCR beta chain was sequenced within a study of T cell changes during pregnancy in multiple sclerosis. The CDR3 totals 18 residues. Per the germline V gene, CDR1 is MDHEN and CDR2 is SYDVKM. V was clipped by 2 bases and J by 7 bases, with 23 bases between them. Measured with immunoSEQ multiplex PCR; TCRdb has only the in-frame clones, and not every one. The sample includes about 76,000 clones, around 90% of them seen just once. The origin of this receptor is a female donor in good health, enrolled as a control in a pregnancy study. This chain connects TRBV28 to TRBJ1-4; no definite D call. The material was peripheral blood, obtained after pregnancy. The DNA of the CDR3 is TGTGCCAGCAGTTTAGGGGTCGGCCTGGGGAGATGGACTGAAAAACTGTTTTTT. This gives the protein CASSLGVGLGRWTEKLFF.